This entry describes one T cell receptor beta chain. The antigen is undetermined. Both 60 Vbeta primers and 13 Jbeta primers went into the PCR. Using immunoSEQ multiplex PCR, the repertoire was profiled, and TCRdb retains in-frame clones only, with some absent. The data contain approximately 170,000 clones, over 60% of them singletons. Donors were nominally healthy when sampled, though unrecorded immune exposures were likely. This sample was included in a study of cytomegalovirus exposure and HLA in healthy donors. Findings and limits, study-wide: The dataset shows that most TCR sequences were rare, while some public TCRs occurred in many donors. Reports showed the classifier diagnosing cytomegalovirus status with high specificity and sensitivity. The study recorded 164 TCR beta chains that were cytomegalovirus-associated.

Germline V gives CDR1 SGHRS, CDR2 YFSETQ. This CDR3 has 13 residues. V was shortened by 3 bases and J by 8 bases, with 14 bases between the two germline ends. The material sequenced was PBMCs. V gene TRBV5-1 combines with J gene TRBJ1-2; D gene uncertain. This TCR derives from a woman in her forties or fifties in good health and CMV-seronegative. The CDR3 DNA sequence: TGCGCCAGCAGCTCCACAGACCAAAGGGGCTACACCTTC. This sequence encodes CASSSTDQRGYTF.